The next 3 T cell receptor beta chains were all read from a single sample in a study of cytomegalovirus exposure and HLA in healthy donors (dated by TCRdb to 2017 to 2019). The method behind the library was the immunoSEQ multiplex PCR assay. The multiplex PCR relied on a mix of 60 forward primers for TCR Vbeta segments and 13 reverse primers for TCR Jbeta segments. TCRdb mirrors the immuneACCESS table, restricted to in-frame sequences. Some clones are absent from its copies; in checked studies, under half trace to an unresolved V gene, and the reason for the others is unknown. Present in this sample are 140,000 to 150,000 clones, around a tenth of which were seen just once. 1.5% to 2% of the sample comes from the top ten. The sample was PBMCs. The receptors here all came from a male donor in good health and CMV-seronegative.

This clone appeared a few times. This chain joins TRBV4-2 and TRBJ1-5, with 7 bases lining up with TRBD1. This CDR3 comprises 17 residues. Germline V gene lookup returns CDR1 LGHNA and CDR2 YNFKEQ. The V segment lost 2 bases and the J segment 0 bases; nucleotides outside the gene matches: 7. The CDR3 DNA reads TGTGCCAGCAGCCAATTGAAGGGGGCGCGTAGCAATCAGCCCCAGCATTTT. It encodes CASSQLKGARSNQPQHF.

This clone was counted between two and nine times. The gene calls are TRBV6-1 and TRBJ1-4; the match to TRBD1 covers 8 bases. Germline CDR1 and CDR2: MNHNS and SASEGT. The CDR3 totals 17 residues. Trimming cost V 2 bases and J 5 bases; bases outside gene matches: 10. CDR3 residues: CASSERDRGGGNEKLFF. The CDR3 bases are TGTGCCAGCAGTGAAAGAGACAGGGGAGGAGGAAATGAAAAACTGTTTTTT.

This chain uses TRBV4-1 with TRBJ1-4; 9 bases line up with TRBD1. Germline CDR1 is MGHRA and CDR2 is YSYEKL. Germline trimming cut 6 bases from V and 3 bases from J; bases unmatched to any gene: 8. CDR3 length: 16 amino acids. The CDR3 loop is CASSFGQGRANEKLFF. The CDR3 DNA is TGCGCCAGCAGTTTCGGACAGGGGAGGGCTAATGAAAAACTGTTTTTT.